The present entry profiles one T cell receptor (beta chain) with its context. The target antigen is unknown. The CD8+CD4-CCR7+CD45RA+ phenotype defined the sorted naive CD8 T cells. The data are from a study of molecular identifiers for immune sequencing clone quantification. The CDR3 is 16 amino acids. J lost 8 bases, V lost 6 bases, and 14 bases had no gene match. Per germline, CDR1 MNHEY and CDR2 SVGEGT. Points from the study as a whole: Clones above 20 RNA copies contained over 97% of effector molecules and under 1% of naive molecules.

TCRdb reprocessed the PCR reads with MiXCR, giving one entry per CDR3 protein. The repertoire holds approximately 680,000 distinct CDR3 sequences, with about 25% as singletons. The sample taken for sequencing was naive CD8+ T cells from blood, with Jurkat cell RNA spiked in. Regarding subset: FACS-sorted CD8+CD4-CCR7+CD45RA+ naive T cells. The TCR comes from a human donor in good health. Some libraries in this study had Jurkat cell RNA spiked in. This chain connects TRBV6-2 or TRBV6-3 to TRBJ1-2; 11 bases fit TRBD1. CDR3 loop: CASSLSPGQGAWGYTF. CDR3 DNA sequence: TGTGCCAGCAGCCTTTCACCCGGACAGGGGGCTTGGGGCTACACCTTC.